This record concerns one T cell receptor (beta chain) sequence. The sample originates from a study of shared clonotypes between healthy human individuals. Looking at the study overall: The people who gave samples were a couple of women and a few men aged 18 to 49.

Profiled with immunoSEQ multiplex PCR; TCRdb holds only in-frame clones, not every one. The sample consists of 800,000 or so clones, about 96% of them appearing once. Naive CD8 cells lacked CD45RO, underwent positive selection for CCR7 and left out terminally differentiated effector memory CD45RA+ cells. Healthy HIV-negative adults without recent acute infections or vaccinations served as donors. The sample was naive CD8+ T cells sorted from blood. This receptor was taken from a man aged 25 to 45 in good health.

CDR3 DNA: TGTGCCACCCGGACAGGGCAAGAGACCCAGTACTTC. This translates into CATRTGQETQYF. The rearrangement uses TRBV2 and TRBJ2-5; TRBD1 aligns across 8 bases. The CDR3 totals 12 residues. V lost 10 bases, J lost 2 bases, and 3 bases stayed unmatched. Germline V gives CDR1 SNHLY, CDR2 FYNNEI.